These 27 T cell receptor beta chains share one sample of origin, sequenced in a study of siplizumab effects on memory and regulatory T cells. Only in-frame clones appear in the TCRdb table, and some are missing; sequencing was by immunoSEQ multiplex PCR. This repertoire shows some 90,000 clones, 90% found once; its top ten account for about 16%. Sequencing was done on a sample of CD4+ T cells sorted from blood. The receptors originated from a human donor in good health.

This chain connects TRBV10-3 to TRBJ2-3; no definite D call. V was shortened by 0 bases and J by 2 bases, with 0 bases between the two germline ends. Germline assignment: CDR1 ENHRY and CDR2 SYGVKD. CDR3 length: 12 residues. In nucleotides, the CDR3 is TGTGCCATCAGTGAGTCCACAGATACGCAGTATTTT. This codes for CAISESTDTQYF.

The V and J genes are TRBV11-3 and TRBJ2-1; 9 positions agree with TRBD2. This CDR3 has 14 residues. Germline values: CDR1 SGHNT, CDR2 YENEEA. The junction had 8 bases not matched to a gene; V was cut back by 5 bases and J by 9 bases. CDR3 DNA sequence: TGTGCCAGCAGCCCGGGACTAGCTATGGGTGAGCAGTTCTTC. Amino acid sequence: CASSPGLAMGEQFF.

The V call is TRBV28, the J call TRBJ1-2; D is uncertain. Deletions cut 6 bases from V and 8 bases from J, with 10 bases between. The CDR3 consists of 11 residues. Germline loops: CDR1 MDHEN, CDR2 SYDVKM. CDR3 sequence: CASSYLRGYTF. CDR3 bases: TGTGCCAGCAGCTACCTTCGCGGCTACACCTTC.

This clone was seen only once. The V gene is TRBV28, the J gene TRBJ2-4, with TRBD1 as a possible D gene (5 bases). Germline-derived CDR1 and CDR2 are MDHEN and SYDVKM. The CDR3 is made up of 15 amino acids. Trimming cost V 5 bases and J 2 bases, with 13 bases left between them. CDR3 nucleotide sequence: TGTGCCAGCAGTCCTCCCAGGGTGACCAAAAACATTCAGTACTTC. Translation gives CASSPPRVTKNIQYF.

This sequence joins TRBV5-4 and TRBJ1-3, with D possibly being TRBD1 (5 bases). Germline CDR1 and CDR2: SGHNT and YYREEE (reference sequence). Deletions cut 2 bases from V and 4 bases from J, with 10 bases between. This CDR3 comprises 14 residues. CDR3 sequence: CASSFGGTGNTIYF. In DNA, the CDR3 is TGTGCCAGCAGCTTCGGGGGAACCGGAAACACCATATATTTT.

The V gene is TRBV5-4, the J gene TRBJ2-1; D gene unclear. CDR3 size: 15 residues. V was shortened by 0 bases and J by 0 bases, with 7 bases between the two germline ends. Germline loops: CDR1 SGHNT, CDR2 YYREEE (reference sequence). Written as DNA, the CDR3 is TGTGCCAGCAGCTTGGGCGTCCCCTCCTACAATGAGCAGTTCTTC. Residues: CASSLGVPSYNEQFF.

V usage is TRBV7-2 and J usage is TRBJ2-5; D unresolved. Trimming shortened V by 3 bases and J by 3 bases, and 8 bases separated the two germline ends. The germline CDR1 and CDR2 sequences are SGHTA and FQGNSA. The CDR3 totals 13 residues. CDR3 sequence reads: CASSFFPKETQYF. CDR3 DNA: TGTGCCAGCAGCTTTTTTCCAAAAGAGACCCAGTACTTC.

CDR3: CASSPNGRANTGELFF. The CDR3 bases are TGTGCCAGCTCACCGAACGGGAGGGCCAACACCGGGGAGCTGTTTTTT. V gene TRBV18 combines with J gene TRBJ2-2; 8 nucleotides agree with TRBD2. The CDR3 covers 16 residues. The V gene's germline CDR1 is KGHSH and CDR2 LQKENI. With V trimmed by 3 bases and J by 2 bases, 5 bases remained unmatched.

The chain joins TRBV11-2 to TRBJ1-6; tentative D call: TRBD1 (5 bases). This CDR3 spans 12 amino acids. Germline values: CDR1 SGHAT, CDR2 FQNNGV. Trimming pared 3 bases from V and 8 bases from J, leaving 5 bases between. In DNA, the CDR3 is TGTGCCAGCAGCTTGGGGGATTCACCCCTCCACTTT. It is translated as CASSLGDSPLHF.

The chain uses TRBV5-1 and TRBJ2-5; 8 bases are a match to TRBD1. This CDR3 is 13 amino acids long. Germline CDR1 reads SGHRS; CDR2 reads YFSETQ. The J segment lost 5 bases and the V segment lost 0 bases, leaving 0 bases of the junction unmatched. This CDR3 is CASSLGQGETQYF. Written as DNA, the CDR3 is TGCGCCAGCAGCTTGGGACAGGGGGAGACCCAGTACTTC.

In DNA form, the CDR3 reads TGTGCCATCAGTGAGTCCCGGGGAAATCAGCCCCAGCATTTT. Encoded protein: CAISESRGNQPQHF. The genes are TRBV10-3 and TRBJ1-5; D gene uncertain. CDR3 length: 14 residues. The germline gives CDR1 ENHRY, CDR2 SYGVKD. V gave up 0 bases and J gave up 4 bases, with 7 bases separating them.

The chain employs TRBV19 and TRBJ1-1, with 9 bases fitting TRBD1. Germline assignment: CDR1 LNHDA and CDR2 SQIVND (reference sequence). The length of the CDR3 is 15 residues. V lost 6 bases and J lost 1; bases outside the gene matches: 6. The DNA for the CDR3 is TGTGCCAGTAGACCGGGACAGGGAGGGAACACTGAAGCTTTCTTT. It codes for CASRPGQGGNTEAFF.

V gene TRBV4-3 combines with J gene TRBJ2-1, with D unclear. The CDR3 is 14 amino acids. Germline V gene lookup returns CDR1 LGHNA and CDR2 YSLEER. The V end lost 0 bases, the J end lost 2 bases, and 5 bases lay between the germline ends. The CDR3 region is CASSQDQAYNEQFF. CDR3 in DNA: TGCGCCAGCAGCCAAGATCAAGCCTACAATGAGCAGTTCTTC.

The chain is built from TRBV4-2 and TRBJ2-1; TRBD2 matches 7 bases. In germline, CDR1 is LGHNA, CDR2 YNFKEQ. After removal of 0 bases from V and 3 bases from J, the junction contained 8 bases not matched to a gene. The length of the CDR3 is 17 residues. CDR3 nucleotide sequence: TGTGCCAGCAGCCAAGAGCCGGGCGGGAGAAACTACAATGAGCAGTTCTTC. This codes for CASSQEPGGRNYNEQFF.

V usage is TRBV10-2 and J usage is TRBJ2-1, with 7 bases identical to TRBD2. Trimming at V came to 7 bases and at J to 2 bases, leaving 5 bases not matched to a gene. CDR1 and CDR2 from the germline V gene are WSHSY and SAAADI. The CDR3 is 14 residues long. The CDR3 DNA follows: TGCGCCAGCAAATTAGCGGGCCCCTACAATGAGCAGTTCTTC. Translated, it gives CASKLAGPYNEQFF.

CDR3 loop: CASSYTREGRDTQYF. CDR3 in DNA: TGTGCCAGCAGTTACACCCGGGAAGGTCGGGATACGCAGTATTTT. The V call is TRBV6-5, the J call TRBJ2-3; a weak D match, TRBD2 (5 bases). The CDR3 sequence is 15 residues long. Germline V gene sequence: CDR1 MNHEY, CDR2 SVGAGI. Trimming took 2 bases from V and 6 from J, leaving 15 bases between them.

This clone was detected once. CDR3 sequence (DNA): TGTGCCAGCAGCTTAGGGCTTGGACAGGGGGCGAACACCGGGGAGCTGTTTTTT. Protein: CASSLGLGQGANTGELFF. The chain couples TRBV7-9 to TRBJ2-2; 10 nucleotides match TRBD1. The CDR3 spans 18 residues. The trim removed 1 base at V and 0 bases at J, leaving 5 bases unmatched. The germline V gene has CDR1 SEHNR and CDR2 FQNEAQ (reference sequence).

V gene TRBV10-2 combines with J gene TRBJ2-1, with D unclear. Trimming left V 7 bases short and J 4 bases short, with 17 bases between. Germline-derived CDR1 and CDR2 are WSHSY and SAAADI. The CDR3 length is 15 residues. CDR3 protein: CASNLLRTKYNEQFF. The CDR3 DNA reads TGCGCCAGCAACCTATTAAGGACCAAGTACAATGAGCAGTTCTTC.

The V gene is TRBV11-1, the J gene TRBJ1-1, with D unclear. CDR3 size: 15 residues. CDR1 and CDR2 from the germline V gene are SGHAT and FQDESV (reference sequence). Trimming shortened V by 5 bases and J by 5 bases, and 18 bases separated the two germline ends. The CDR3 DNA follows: TGTGCCAGCAGCCAAAGCCAGGTGGCGGGGACTGAAGCTTTCTTT. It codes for CASSQSQVAGTEAFF.

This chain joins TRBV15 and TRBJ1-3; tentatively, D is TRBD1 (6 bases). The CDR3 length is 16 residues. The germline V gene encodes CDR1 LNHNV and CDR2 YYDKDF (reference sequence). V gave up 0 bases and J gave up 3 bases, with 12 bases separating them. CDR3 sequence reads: CATSREGARFGNTIYF. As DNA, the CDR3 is TGTGCCACCAGCAGAGAGGGGGCGAGATTTGGAAACACCATATATTTT.

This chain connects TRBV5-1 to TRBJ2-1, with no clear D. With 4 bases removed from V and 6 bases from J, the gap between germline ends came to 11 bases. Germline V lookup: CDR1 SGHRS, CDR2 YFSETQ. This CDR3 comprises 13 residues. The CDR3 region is CASSTGRTNEQFF. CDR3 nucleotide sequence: TGCGCCAGCAGCACGGGCCGAACCAATGAGCAGTTCTTC.

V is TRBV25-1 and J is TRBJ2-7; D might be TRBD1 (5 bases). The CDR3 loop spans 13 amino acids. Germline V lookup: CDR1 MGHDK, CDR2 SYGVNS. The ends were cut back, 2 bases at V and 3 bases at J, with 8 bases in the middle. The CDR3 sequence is CASSEGAIYEQYF. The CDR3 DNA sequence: TGTGCCAGCAGTGAAGGGGCGATCTACGAGCAGTACTTC.

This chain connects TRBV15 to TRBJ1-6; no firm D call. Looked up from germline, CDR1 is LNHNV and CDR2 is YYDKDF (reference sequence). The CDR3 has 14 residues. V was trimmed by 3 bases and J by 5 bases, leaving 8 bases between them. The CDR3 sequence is CATSRVGNNSPLHF. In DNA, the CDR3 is TGTGCCACCAGCAGGGTGGGTAATAATTCACCCCTCCACTTT.

CDR3 bases: TGTGCCAGTAGTCCACATTGGGACAGGAACACTGAAGCTTTCTTT. Encoded protein: CASSPHWDRNTEAFF. The chain joins TRBV19 to TRBJ1-1, with TRBD1 matching over 7 bases. Unmatched junction bases numbered 7, after V lost 5 bases and J lost 1 base. The CDR3 is 15 amino acids. CDR1 is LNHDA, CDR2 SQIVND, per germline (reference sequence).

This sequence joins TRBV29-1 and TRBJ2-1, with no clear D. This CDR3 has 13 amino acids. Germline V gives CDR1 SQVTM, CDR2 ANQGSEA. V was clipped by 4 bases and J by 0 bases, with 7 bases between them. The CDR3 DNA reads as TGCAGCGTTGCTACTTACTCCTACAATGAGCAGTTCTTC. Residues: CSVATYSYNEQFF.

CDR3 bases: TGCAGCGTTGTCTCCGGGGGTGGCTCCTACAATGAGCAGTTCTTC. Its protein is CSVVSGGGSYNEQFF. The rearrangement joins TRBV29-1 to TRBJ2-1; D is perhaps TRBD2 (6 bases). The V end lost 4 bases, the J end lost 0 bases, and 13 bases lay between the germline ends. Germline CDR1 is SQVTM and CDR2 is ANQGSEA. CDR3 length equals 15 residues.

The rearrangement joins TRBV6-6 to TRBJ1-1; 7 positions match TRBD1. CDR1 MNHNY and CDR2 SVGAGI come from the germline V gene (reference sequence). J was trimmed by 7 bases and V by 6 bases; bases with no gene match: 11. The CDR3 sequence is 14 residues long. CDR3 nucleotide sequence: TGTGCCAGCAGGGCGGGACAGCCTCACATTGAAGCTTTCTTT. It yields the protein CASRAGQPHIEAFF.